These 8 T cell receptor beta chains originate from one sample sequenced in a study of T cells in localized non-small cell lung cancer. The assay was immunoSEQ multiplex PCR, and TCRdb's table has in-frame clones only and misses some. There are under 4,000 clones in the sample; about 28% occur only once, and 9.5% to 13% lies in the top ten. Sequenced material: normal lung tissue next to the tumor, taken before any cancer treatment. The receptors derive from a male donor at least 60 years old with stage III lung adenocarcinoma.

The table lists this clone with a count of one. The chain recombines TRBV18 with TRBJ1-2; 8 bases match TRBD1. CDR3 length equals 14 residues. Germline CDR1 and CDR2: KGHSH and LQKENI. Trimming removed 0 bases from V and 8 bases from J; junction bases left unmatched: 5. CDR3 protein: CASSPPSRGHGYTF. DNA for the CDR3: TGTGCCAGCTCACCACCGAGCAGGGGGCACGGCTACACCTTC.

V and J are TRBV25-1 and TRBJ2-3, with 8 positions matching TRBD1. In germline, CDR1 is MGHDK, CDR2 SYGVNS. The ends lost 6 bases at V and 5 bases at J; junction bases unmatched: 4. The CDR3 runs to 13 residues. The CDR3 nucleotides read TGTGCCAGCAGGACAGGGGCTAGAGATACGCAGTATTTT. Amino acids: CASRTGARDTQYF.

The chain joins TRBV5-1 to TRBJ2-1, with D tentatively TRBD1 (6 bases). The CDR3 extends over 14 amino acids. The V gene's germline CDR1 is SGHRS and CDR2 YFSETQ. V lost 0 bases and J 8 bases, leaving 12 bases between the germline ends. For the CDR3, the DNA is TGCGCCAGCAGCTTGGGAACCTCAGGGGATGAGCAGTTCTTC. Protein: CASSLGTSGDEQFF.

This clone was picked up a small number of times. This chain links TRBV15 with TRBJ1-1; 8 bases line up with TRBD1. This CDR3 spans 15 amino acids. Germline CDR1 is LNHNV and CDR2 is YYDKDF (reference sequence). Trimming took 5 bases from V and 4 from J; bases not matched to a gene: 9. CDR3 sequence: CATSERTGSSTEAFF. CDR3 DNA sequence: TGTGCCACCAGCGAACGGACAGGGTCAAGCACTGAAGCTTTCTTT.

This clone was detected a few times. The rearrangement uses TRBV9 and TRBJ2-7; D ambiguous. The CDR3 contains 13 residues. With 4 bases removed from V and 2 bases from J, the gap between germline ends came to 10 bases. From germline, CDR1 is SGDLS and CDR2 YYNGEE. The CDR3 DNA follows: TGTGCCAGCAGCCCCCAAGGACCCTACGAGCAGTACTTC. It yields the protein CASSPQGPYEQYF.

This chain connects TRBV29-1 to TRBJ2-1; the D gene could be TRBD1 or TRBD2 (5 bases each). Trimming stripped 2 bases from V and 10 bases from J, with 15 bases between. Per germline, CDR1 SQVTM and CDR2 ANQGSEA. The CDR3 totals 13 residues. In DNA, the CDR3 is TGCAGCGTTGAAAGGGACCCCAAGTGGGAGCAGTTCTTC. It specifies CSVERDPKWEQFF.

This clone was seen a few times. The chain joins TRBV11-3 to TRBJ2-7; tentatively, D is TRBD1 or TRBD2 (6 bases each). Trimming cost V 7 bases and J 5 bases, with 21 bases left between them. CDR1 SGHNT and CDR2 YENEEA come from the germline V gene. This CDR3 region has 15 residues. The CDR3 sequence: CASTQKRGLWHEQYF. CDR3 DNA sequence: TGTGCCAGCACCCAGAAACGGGGGCTCTGGCACGAGCAGTACTTC.

This chain uses TRBV19 with TRBJ2-3; 8 bases line up with TRBD1. The CDR3 covers 14 residues. Germline CDR1 is LNHDA and CDR2 is SQIVND (reference sequence). Trimming cost V 8 bases and J 0 bases; bases outside gene matches: 4. CDR3 protein: CASPTGGSTDTQYF. CDR3 sequence (DNA): TGTGCCAGTCCAACAGGGGGAAGCACAGATACGCAGTATTTT.